The rows below give T cell receptor beta chains drawn from one sample of a study of T cells in Graves' hyperthyroidism and ophthalmopathy. TCRdb re-called the multiplex PCR reads with MiXCR, one entry per CDR3 protein. The table has some 720,000 distinct CDR3 sequences, about 15% seen once. The source material was blood. The receptor source for this set is a man between 18 and 35 years old with Graves' hyperthyroidism. Each CDR3 is given with its conserved first and last residue.

J gene: TRBJ2-7; V gene: TRBV12-3/TRBV12-4; CDR3 protein: CASSYLGNYEQYF
J gene: TRBJ1-2; V gene: TRBV3-1; CDR3 protein: CASSPPTGALFGYTF
J gene: TRBJ2-5; V gene: TRBV12-3/TRBV12-4; CDR3 protein: CASSWGTSEQETQYF
J gene: TRBJ2-1; V gene: TRBV6-1; CDR3 protein: CASNPGPSSYNEQFF
J gene: TRBJ2-1; V gene: TRBV3-1; CDR3 protein: CASSSPGTSGSDEQFF
J gene: TRBJ1-5; V gene: TRBV12-3/TRBV12-4; CDR3 protein: CASSLRAALNQPQHF
J gene: TRBJ2-1; V gene: TRBV27; CDR3 protein: CASSPRTAGNEQFF
J gene: TRBJ2-1; V gene: TRBV28; CDR3 protein: CASSLSAPLGEQFF
J gene: TRBJ2-7; V gene: TRBV6-2/TRBV6-3; CDR3 protein: CASSPRSRTSGVSYEQYF
J gene: TRBJ1-1; V gene: TRBV6-1; CDR3 protein: CASSPWGLDTEAFF
J gene: TRBJ2-1; V gene: TRBV20-1; CDR3 protein: CSAGGTSGSREQFF